This is a list of T cell receptor beta chains from one sample in a study of response to subunit inactivated influenza vaccine. TCRdb re-called the RT-PCR reads through MiXCR, storing one row per CDR3 protein. Of about 540,000 distinct CDR3 sequences in the sample, 20% to 25% are singletons; the top ten hold 2.8%. These sequences were also reported in another study, on T cells expressing NK-cell markers.

The sequencing used CD4+ T cells sorted from PBMCs, collected approximately 12 days after vaccination. Every receptor here comes from a man aged 45-65 years who received an inactivated influenza vaccine. CDR3s include the opening cysteine and the closing phenylalanine or tryptophan. Each record gives: V gene, J gene, clone size, D gene, CDR3 DNA, CDR3 protein. A D gene is named only where the DNA matches it firmly. The size entry is marked missing in some rows and otherwise reads once, few, many or a size class.

TRBV25-1	TRBJ2-2	-	TRBD2	TGTGCCAGCACGGGGGGGAACGCCGGGGAGCTGTTTTTT	CASTGGNAGELFF
TRBV30	TRBJ1-2	-	-	TGTGCCTGGAGGCCCGGGGCAGGAGGAGGCTACACCTTC	CAWRPGAGGGYTF
TRBV20-1	TRBJ2-6	-	TRBD2	TGCAGTGCTAGAATACGGGAGGGCCGTTCAGGGGCCAACGTCCTGACTTTC	CSARIREGRSGANVLTF
TRBV2	TRBJ2-3	-	TRBD1	TGTGCCAGCAGCAGGGACAGCCTAATTTCAGATACGCAGTATTTT	CASSRDSLISDTQYF
TRBV28	TRBJ2-3	few	TRBD1	TGTGCCAGCAGCCGCCCGGGACAGGGGGTTGGAGGGGGAGATACGCAGTATTTT	CASSRPGQGVGGGDTQYF
TRBV7-9	TRBJ2-2	-	-	TGTGCCAGCAGTCGGGGGATTAACACCGGGGAGCTGTTTTTT	CASSRGINTGELFF
TRBV5-1	TRBJ2-7	-	TRBD2	TGCGCCAGAGAAACCATGGGACTACCTGCCTACGAGCAGTACTTC	CARETMGLPAYEQYF
TRBV7-2	TRBJ1-1	-	-	TGTGCCAGCAGCCGCCGGGCAGGGTTTGTCACTGAAGCTTTCTTT	CASSRRAGFVTEAFF
TRBV6-1	TRBJ2-6	few	-	TGTGCCAGCAGACCAGGGGCGTGGGCCAACGTCCTGACTTTC	CASRPGAWANVLTF
TRBV19	TRBJ1-5	-	-	TGTGCCAGTAGTATAGCCAGGGTCAATCAGCCCCAGCATTTT	CASSIARVNQPQHF
TRBV5-1	TRBJ2-4	-	-	TGCGCCAGCAGCTTGGAAGTTCAGCAGGGCGATCAGTACTTC	CASSLEVQQGDQYF
TRBV19	TRBJ2-3	-	-	TGTGCCAGTAGCACAAATCGACGGAGCCTTAGCACAGATACGCAGTATTTT	CASSTNRRSLSTDTQYF
TRBV7-2	TRBJ2-7	-	TRBD1	TGTGCCAGCAGCTCCAGGGGGGGGACAGGGTACGAGCAGTACTTC	CASSSRGGTGYEQYF
TRBV5-6	TRBJ2-7	few	-	TGTGCCAGCAGCTTGGGTTCCCCTTCCTACGAGCAGTACTTC	CASSLGSPSYEQYF
TRBV9	TRBJ2-1	-	-	TGTGCCAGCAGCGCGAGCGGGTCGGGGCATGAGCAGTTCTTC	CASSASGSGHEQFF
TRBV30	TRBJ2-7	-	-	TGTGCCTGGAGTGTAACGGGGGCTGGCGAGCAGTACTTC	CAWSVTGAGEQYF
TRBV5-1	TRBJ1-1	-	TRBD1	TGCGCCAGCAGCTTACTGCCGGGACAGGGAGGAACTGAAGCTTTCTTT	CASSLLPGQGGTEAFF
TRBV10-2	TRBJ1-4	few	-	TGCGCCAGCAGTGAGTCGAAAGGAGGGATCGGAAATGAAAAACTGTTTTTT	CASSESKGGIGNEKLFF
TRBV20-1	TRBJ2-7	-	-	TGCAGTGCTACGAACATCAACTACGAGCAGTACTTC	CSATNINYEQYF
TRBV6-5	TRBJ2-7	-	-	TGTGCCAGCAGTTACGTGATAGGACGCGAGCAGTACTTC	CASSYVIGREQYF
TRBV25-1	TRBJ2-5	-	-	TGTGCCAGCAGTGAAGGGGGGAGGGGGCAAGAGACCCAGTACTTC	CASSEGGRGQETQYF
TRBV12-3/TRBV12-4	TRBJ2-3	-	TRBD2	TGTGCCAGCAGTTTTATTTGGGCTAGCGGGAGTACAGATACGCAGTATTTT	CASSFIWASGSTDTQYF
TRBV5-1	TRBJ2-5	few	-	TGCGCCAGCAGCTTGGGTAGTAGCCGTGAGACCCAGTACTTC	CASSLGSSRETQYF
TRBV7-9	TRBJ2-1	many	TRBD2	TGTGCCAGCAGCCCCAACCCTAGGGCGGGAGGGCCGCGGAATGAGCAGTTCTTC	CASSPNPRAGGPRNEQFF
TRBV10-3	TRBJ2-1	-	-	TGTGCCATCAGCCTAGGTCGAGATGAGCAGTTCTTC	CAISLGRDEQFF
TRBV9	TRBJ2-3	-	TRBD2	TGTGCCAGCAGCGTTCGAGGACTAGCGGCCCCCACAGATACGCAGTATTTT	CASSVRGLAAPTDTQYF
TRBV10-1	TRBJ2-7	-	TRBD1	TGCGCCAGCAGTGAGTCGCCCGGACAGGGCTACGAGCAGTACTTC	CASSESPGQGYEQYF
TRBV7-6	TRBJ2-7	few	-	TGTGCCAGCAGCCGAGGGGATTCGGGCGAGCAGTACTTC	CASSRGDSGEQYF
TRBV19	TRBJ2-7	-	TRBD1	TGTGCCAGTAGTATTCGACAGGGGGCCAACCGGGCCTACGAGCAGTACTTC	CASSIRQGANRAYEQYF
TRBV5-1	TRBJ2-1	few	-	TGCGCCAGCAGCTCCGGTCTCGGTAATGAGCAGTTCTTC	CASSSGLGNEQFF
TRBV5-1	TRBJ1-6	few	-	TGCGCCAGCAGGACCGTGGGCCAGAGAGATAATTCACCCCTCCACTTT	CASRTVGQRDNSPLHF
TRBV20-1	TRBJ2-3	-	-	TGCAGTGCTAGTAAGCGGAACACAGATACGCAGTATTTT	CSASKRNTDTQYF
TRBV18	TRBJ2-2	-	TRBD2	TGTGCCAGCTCACCGAAGGGACTAGCGGGAGACACCGGGGAGCTGTTTTTT	CASSPKGLAGDTGELFF
TRBV29-1	TRBJ2-1	few	-	TGCAGCGTTCTACTACCGAACAATGAGCAGTTCTTC	CSVLLPNNEQFF
TRBV7-1	TRBJ2-3	once	TRBD2	TGTGCCAGCAGCTCACCGGGACTAGCGGCCCCCGCCCCCGCAGATACGCAGTATTTT	CASSSPGLAAPAPADTQYF
TRBV5-1	TRBJ1-3	many	TRBD1	TGCGCCAGCCGGACAGGGGACGGAAACACCATATATTTT	CASRTGDGNTIYF
TRBV14	TRBJ2-1	-	TRBD2	TGTGCCAGCAGCACACTAGCGCTCCCGTACAATGAGCAGTTCTTC	CASSTLALPYNEQFF
TRBV11-2	TRBJ2-7	-	-	TGTGCCAGCAGCTCACTCGGCAGATGGTACGAGCAGTACTTC	CASSSLGRWYEQYF
TRBV4-3	TRBJ2-7	few	-	TGCGCCAGCAGCCAAACAGACGGGATCGGGGAGCAGTACTTC	CASSQTDGIGEQYF
TRBV7-3	TRBJ1-2	once	-	TGTGCCAGCAGCTTGACGGGGGGAACTAACTATGGCTACACCTTC	CASSLTGGTNYGYTF
TRBV6-1	TRBJ1-6	few	-	TGTGCCAGCAGTCGGGACAATGGTAATTCACCCCTCCACTTT	CASSRDNGNSPLHF
TRBV4-1	TRBJ1-2	-	-	TGCGCCAGCAGCCAAGACACAGGGAGTTTTTATGGCTACACCTTC	CASSQDTGSFYGYTF
TRBV4-3	TRBJ2-3	-	-	TGCGCCAGCAGCCAAGACTGGCTAGCAAACACAGATACGCAGTATTTT	CASSQDWLANTDTQYF
TRBV6-5	TRBJ2-7	-	-	TGTGCCAGCAGTTTCCAGATGCCCGGGCGCTACGAGCAGTACTTC	CASSFQMPGRYEQYF
TRBV18	TRBJ2-7	few	TRBD1	TGTGCCAGCTCACCGGGACAGGGAACACGCGAGCAGTACTTC	CASSPGQGTREQYF
TRBV10-3	TRBJ2-2	-	TRBD1	TGTGCCATAACCGGGACAGGGTTGACCGGGGAGCTGTTTTTT	CAITGTGLTGELFF
TRBV4-3	TRBJ2-1	-	-	TGCGCCAGCAGCCAAGATCTCCAGGGAATCTATGAGCAGTTCTTC	CASSQDLQGIYEQFF
TRBV4-1	TRBJ2-1	-	TRBD1	TGCGCCAGCAGCCACCTGGGACAGTACAATGAGCAGTTCTTC	CASSHLGQYNEQFF
TRBV27	TRBJ2-7	few	-	TGTGCCAGCAGTTTGGGCAGGGGACGGTCCTACGAGCAGTACTTC	CASSLGRGRSYEQYF
TRBV5-1	TRBJ1-3	-	-	TGCGCCAGCAGCGAGAGTAGCTCTGGAAACACCATATATTTT	CASSESSSGNTIYF